These 12 T cell receptor beta chains were all obtained from the same sample, sequenced in a study of response to subunit inactivated influenza vaccine. Using its own MiXCR run on the RT-PCR reads, TCRdb lists one record per CDR3 protein. The data show about 700,000 distinct CDR3 sequences, with approximately 15% seen just once and 6% to 8% held by the top ten. Sequenced material: PBMCs from blood, taken about 14 days before vaccination. These TCRs come from a man in his forties or fifties who received an inactivated influenza vaccine.

This clonotype came up a few times. In nucleotides, the CDR3 is TGCGCCAGCAGCAATGGCCCGGGGGGCAAGGGGAACACTGAAGCTTTCTTT. Translated, it gives CASSNGPGGKGNTEAFF. The chain uses TRBV5-1 and TRBJ1-1; tentatively, D is TRBD1 (6 bases). Trimming removed 4 bases at V and 1 base at J, with 20 bases between. This CDR3 has 17 residues. The germline gives CDR1 SGHRS, CDR2 YFSETQ.

The V and J genes are TRBV7-9 and TRBJ2-2; D not certain. Trimming cost V 8 bases and J 2 bases, with 15 bases left between them. This CDR3 spans 15 amino acids. In germline, CDR1 is SEHNR, CDR2 FQNEAQ (reference sequence). CDR3 protein: CASAGRAINTGELFF. CDR3 nucleotide sequence: TGTGCCAGCGCTGGTAGGGCTATAAACACCGGGGAGCTGTTTTTT.

This clonotype was counted ten times or more. The V and J genes are TRBV7-9 and TRBJ2-2; D is uncertain. The ends were cut back, 5 bases at V and 3 bases at J, with 1 base in the middle. CDR3 length: 11 residues. Germline assignment: CDR1 SEHNR and CDR2 FQNEAQ (reference sequence). The CDR3 loop is CASSHTGELFF. CDR3 coding DNA: TGTGCCAGCAGCCACACCGGGGAGCTGTTTTTT.

This sequence joins TRBV29-1 and TRBJ1-1; TRBD1 agrees at 7 bases. The V segment lost 6 bases and the J segment 4 bases; nucleotides outside the gene matches: 5. Germline CDR1 and CDR2: SQVTM and ANQGSEA. CDR3 length equals 12 residues. The CDR3 spells CSVTGTATEAFF. The CDR3 DNA is TGCAGCGTGACGGGGACAGCCACTGAAGCTTTCTTT.

This clonotype was detected only a few times. This chain connects TRBV5-5 to TRBJ1-1; D unclear. V was trimmed by 0 bases and J by 0 bases, leaving 6 bases between them. Germline V gene sequence: CDR1 SGHKS, CDR2 YYEKEE (reference sequence). The CDR3 is 14 amino acids. The CDR3 loop reads CASSLVLLNTEAFF. CDR3 DNA: TGTGCCAGCAGCTTGGTCCTACTGAACACTGAAGCTTTCTTT.

This clonotype has a count of ten or more. J is TRBJ1-3 and V is TRBV12-3 or TRBV12-4; D uncertain. Between the trimmed V and J ends, which lost 1 base and 0 bases, there was a span of 7 bases. The length of the CDR3 is 15 residues. CDR3 amino acids: CASSLGQSSGNTIYF. CDR3 DNA: TGTGCCAGCAGTTTAGGGCAGAGCTCTGGAAACACCATATATTTT.

V and J are TRBV11-1 and TRBJ2-7; TRBD1 agrees at 8 bases. Germline trimming cut 4 bases from V and 2 bases from J; bases unmatched to any gene: 10. CDR1 is SGHAT and CDR2 is FQDESV in the germline V gene (reference sequence). The CDR3 spans 16 residues. CDR3 nucleotides: TGTGCCAGCAGCTCCGGAGGTACCAGGGGGCCCTACGAGCAGTACTTC. It is translated as CASSSGGTRGPYEQYF. Full variable domain (rest looked up from reference TRBV11-1 and TRBJ2-7): EAEVAQSPRYKITEKSQAVAFWCDPISGHATLYWYRQILGQGPELLVQFQDESVVDDSQLPKDRFSAERLKGVDSTLKIQPAELGDSAMYLCASSSGGTRGPYEQYFGPGTRLTVT.

A few counts support this clonotype. The genes are TRBV20-1 and TRBJ2-7; TRBD1 is a possible D gene (5 bases). Germline V CDR1 and CDR2: DFQATT, SNEGSKA (reference sequence). CDR3 length equals 19 residues. Trimming removed 0 bases at V and 0 bases at J, with 24 bases between. The CDR3 DNA reads as TGCAGTGCTAGAGATCCCCCCAGGTTGACAGCCCGCCCCTCCTACGAGCAGTACTTC. Translation: CSARDPPRLTARPSYEQYF.

In its sample, this clonotype was seen a few times. Here the CDR3 DNA reads TGTGCCAGCAGCTTAACGGGAGCCTCCGGGACAGGGGCCTACGAGCAGTACTTC. Protein: CASSLTGASGTGAYEQYF. J is TRBJ2-7 and V is TRBV7-3, with 10 positions matching TRBD1. The CDR3 spans 18 residues. Germline lookup yields CDR1 SGHTA and CDR2 FQGTGA. V shed 0 bases and J 2 bases; nucleotides not matched to a gene: 10.

This clonotype was detected many times. The chain links TRBV4-3 to TRBJ2-7; 9 bases align to TRBD2. Trimming cost V 4 bases and J 5 bases; bases outside gene matches: 12. Germline V gene lookup returns CDR1 LGHNA and CDR2 YSLEER. There are 16 residues in the CDR3. The CDR3 protein is CASSLIAGGVENEQYF. CDR3 DNA: TGCGCCAGCAGCCTCATTGCGGGAGGGGTGGAAAACGAGCAGTACTTC.

This clonotype has a handful of counts. The chain is built from TRBV14 and TRBJ2-7; D is ambiguous. Germline V CDR1 and CDR2: SGHDN, FVKESK. V lost 3 bases to trimming and J lost 5 bases, with 8 bases between them. CDR3 size: 12 residues. In DNA form, the CDR3 reads TGTGCCAGCAGCCAGCGTTATAACGAGCAGTACTTC. It yields the protein CASSQRYNEQYF.

This clonotype came up many times. The DNA for the CDR3 is TGTGCCAGCAGCCCGCGACAGTTGAACACTGAAGCTTTCTTT. It translates to CASSPRQLNTEAFF. This chain uses TRBV7-2 with TRBJ1-1; weak D call: TRBD1 (5 bases). Germline-derived CDR1 and CDR2 are SGHTA and FQGNSA. V was pared by 5 bases and J by 0 bases, with 10 bases between. The CDR3 sequence is 14 residues long.